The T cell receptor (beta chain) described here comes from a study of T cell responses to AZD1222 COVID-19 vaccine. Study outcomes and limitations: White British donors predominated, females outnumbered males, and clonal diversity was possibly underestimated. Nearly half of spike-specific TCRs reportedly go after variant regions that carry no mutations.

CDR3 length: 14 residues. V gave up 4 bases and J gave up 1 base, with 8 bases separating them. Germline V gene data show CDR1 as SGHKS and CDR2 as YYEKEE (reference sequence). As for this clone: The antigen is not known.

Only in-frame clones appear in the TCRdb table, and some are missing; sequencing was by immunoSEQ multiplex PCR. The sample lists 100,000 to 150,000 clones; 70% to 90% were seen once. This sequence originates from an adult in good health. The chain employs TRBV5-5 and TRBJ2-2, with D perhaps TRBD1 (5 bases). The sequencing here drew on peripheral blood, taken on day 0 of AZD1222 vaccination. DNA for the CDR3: TGTGCCAGCAGCCGCGGACAGAACACCGGGGAGCTGTTTTTT. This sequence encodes CASSRGQNTGELFF.